The rows below give T cell receptor beta chains drawn from one sample of a study of shared clonotypes between healthy human individuals. Sequenced by immunoSEQ multiplex PCR; TCRdb stores in-frame clones only, minus some. The data show about 1.4 million clones, more than 95% seen once. Sequencing was done on a sample of naive CD4+ T cells sorted from blood. The receptors come from a man aged 25 to 40 in good health. Both conserved end residues are part of each CDR3. Fields, in order: clone size, V gene, J gene, D gene, CDR3 DNA, CDR3 protein. The D gene is left open where the match is weak. Some rows mark clone size as missing; the rest say once, few, many or name a class of expanded clone.

once,TRBV5-4,TRBJ2-3,-,TGTGCCAGCAGTCCTTATGACACAGATACGCAGTATTTT,CASSPYDTDTQYF
-,TRBV15,TRBJ2-2,-,TGTGCCACCAGCAGAGCGGGACGGATCACCGGGGAGCTGTTTTTT,CATSRAGRITGELFF
-,TRBV18,TRBJ1-2,TRBD1,TGTGCCAGCTCACCAACAGACAGGGGAGGCTACACCTTC,CASSPTDRGGYTF
-,TRBV18,TRBJ2-5,TRBD1,TGTGCCAGCTCACCACGGACAGGGACCCAAGAGACCCAGTACTTC,CASSPRTGTQETQYF
-,TRBV6-5,TRBJ1-4,TRBD1,TGTGCCAGCACCCTTACAGGGACAGCAAATGAAAAACTGTTTTTT,CASTLTGTANEKLFF
-,TRBV19,TRBJ1-1,TRBD1,TGTGCCAGTAGTATTGGACAGGGGGACGCTGAAGCTTTCTTT,CASSIGQGDAEAFF
-,TRBV7-9,TRBJ1-1,TRBD1,TGTGCCAGCAGCCACCTGGGGAGGGGGCGTTTTACTGAAGCTTTCTTT,CASSHLGRGRFTEAFF
-,TRBV6-1,TRBJ2-3,TRBD2,TGTGCCAGCAGTGAAGCTGGGACTAGCGGGAGCACAGATACGCAGTATTTT,CASSEAGTSGSTDTQYF
-,TRBV6-6,TRBJ2-2,-,TGTGCCAGCAGGCGCCCAGGGGTGCACGGGGAGCTGTTTTTT,CASRRPGVHGELFF
once,TRBV5-1,TRBJ2-2,TRBD2,TGCGCCAGCAGCTTTTCAGGACTAGATATCGGGGAGCTGTTTTTT,CASSFSGLDIGELFF
-,TRBV18,TRBJ2-7,-,TGTGCCAGCTCACCACTCGGGACCCGAGGCCACGAGCAGTACTTC,CASSPLGTRGHEQYF